The 9 T cell receptor beta chains in this list originate from one sample, sequenced in a study of blood T cell repertoires in COVID-19. Method: immunoSEQ multiplex PCR; TCRdb's copy keeps in-frame clones and lacks some. There are roughly 200,000 clones in the sample; about 81% occur only once, and roughly 12% lies in the top ten. The sample taken for sequencing was peripheral blood. The receptor source for this set is a woman older than 75 with COVID-19, enrolled during active disease.

This rearrangement joins TRBV29-1 to TRBJ1-2; D remains unclear. V was clipped by 6 bases and J by 1 base, with 21 bases between them. Per the germline V gene, CDR1 is SQVTM and CDR2 is ANQGSEA. The CDR3 contains 16 residues. CDR3 in amino acids: CSVDLDSNLLNYGYTF. The CDR3 region has the DNA TGCAGCGTCGACCTCGACTCCAACCTTCTTAACTATGGCTACACCTTC.

The chain employs TRBV10-3 and TRBJ2-2, with 8 bases lining up with TRBD1. The germline gives CDR1 ENHRY, CDR2 SYGVKD. After removal of 5 bases from V and 2 bases from J, the junction contained 4 bases not matched to a gene. This CDR3 has 15 residues. This chain's CDR3 is CAISLTGENTGELFF. CDR3 nucleotides: TGTGCCATCAGTTTGACAGGGGAAAACACCGGGGAGCTGTTTTTT.

The J gene is TRBJ2-5, the V gene TRBV5-1; 7 nucleotides agree with TRBD2. The CDR3 runs 16 residues. From germline, CDR1 is SGHRS and CDR2 YFSETQ. J was trimmed by 1 base and V by 0 bases; bases with no gene match: 6. CDR3 sequence reads: CASSLEWGGVQETQYF. The CDR3 nucleotides read TGCGCCAGCAGCTTGGAATGGGGGGGAGTCCAAGAGACCCAGTACTTC.

This clone was seen only once. The chain links TRBV3-1 (or the pseudogene TRBV3-2) to TRBJ2-2; D may be TRBD1 (8 bases). The CDR3 consists of 19 residues. Germline V gene data show CDR1 as LGHDT and CDR2 as YNNKEL (reference sequence). With 4 bases removed from V and 3 bases from J, the gap between germline ends came to 24 bases. DNA of the CDR3: TGTGCCAGCAGCCGAGATACTCTAATACAGGGGGGGGACACCGGGGAGCTGTTTTTT. Translated: CASSRDTLIQGGDTGELFF.

The chain carries TRBV5-1 and TRBJ2-3; 10 positions match TRBD2. Per the germline V gene, CDR1 is SGHRS and CDR2 is YFSETQ. After removal of 3 bases from V and 6 bases from J, the junction contained 10 bases not matched to a gene. CDR3 length equals 16 residues. CDR3 loop: CASSWGAGGGADTQYF. Written as DNA, the CDR3 is TGCGCCAGCAGCTGGGGAGCGGGAGGGGGTGCGGATACGCAGTATTTT.

J is TRBJ2-2 and V is TRBV5-4; weak D call: TRBD2 (5 bases). CDR3 size: 16 residues. Germline V gives CDR1 SGHNT, CDR2 YYREEE (reference sequence). The V end was cut by 0 bases, the J end by 2 bases, with 11 bases between. Here the CDR3 DNA reads TGTGCCAGCAGCTTGGCGACGGGAAAAAACACCGGGGAGCTGTTTTTT. Its translation: CASSLATGKNTGELFF.

This chain uses TRBV24-1 with TRBJ2-1, with a tentative D call TRBD1 (6 bases). Trimming left V 4 bases short and J 7 bases short, with 13 bases between. This CDR3 has 14 amino acids. The germline gives CDR1 KGHDR, CDR2 SFDVKD. The CDR3: CATSDLDRNNEQFF. The CDR3 DNA reads TGTGCCACCAGTGACCTGGACAGAAATAATGAGCAGTTCTTC.

The chain joins TRBV5-4 to TRBJ2-4; tentative D call: TRBD1 (5 bases). Germline lookup yields CDR1 SGHNT and CDR2 YYREEE (reference sequence). There are 15 residues in the CDR3. V lost 0 bases and J 2 bases, leaving 9 bases between the germline ends. The CDR3 reads CASSLGGASKNIQYF. For the CDR3, the DNA is TGTGCCAGCAGCTTGGGGGGCGCGTCCAAAAACATTCAGTACTTC.

The rearrangement links TRBV18 to TRBJ2-7; TRBD2 agrees at 7 bases. J lost 6 bases, V lost 3 bases, and 23 bases had no gene match. This CDR3 contains 19 residues. In germline, CDR1 is KGHSH, CDR2 LQKENI. The CDR3: CASSPSKGGRDYHYGEQYF. Written as DNA, the CDR3 is TGTGCCAGCTCACCGTCTAAGGGCGGCCGGGACTACCACTACGGCGAGCAGTACTTC.